The following is a T cell receptor beta chain sequence with its context. The table came from immunoSEQ multiplex PCR; TCRdb's copy has only in-frame clones and leaves some out. The sample lists some 80,000 clones; around 86% were seen once. The sample comes from a study of blood T cell repertoires in COVID-19. Overall study: Sources were T cells, B-cell-depleted T cells, or PBMCs; the material itself was cDNA or gDNA.

The CDR3 runs 15 residues. V shed 2 bases and J shed 3 bases, with 12 bases lying between them. CDR1 SGHRS and CDR2 YFSETQ come from the germline V gene. The receptor was isolated from a man older than 75 with acute or convalescent COVID-19. The genes are TRBV5-1 and TRBJ2-1; possibly TRBD2 for D (6 bases). Sequenced input: peripheral blood. The CDR3 sequence: CASSLGSGLYNEQFF. CDR3 nucleotide sequence: TGCGCCAGCAGCTTAGGGAGCGGGCTCTACAATGAGCAGTTCTTC. Complete variable domain (other parts from reference TRBV5-1 and TRBJ2-1): KAGVTQTPRYLIKTRGQQVTLSCSPISGHRSVSWYQQTPGQGLQFLFEYFSETQRNKGNFPGRFSGRQFSNSRSEMNVSTLELGDSALYLCASSLGSGLYNEQFFGPGTRLTVL.